This is a list of T cell receptor delta chains from one sample in a study of gamma-delta chains in newborns, infants, children. TCRdb re-called the reads via CATT. Altogether approximately 1,300 delta-chain clones are present, more than 0.95% being singletons, with the ten largest covering roughly a third. The sample was blood. Receptors were obtained from a child in good health. Each CDR3 is given with its conserved first and last residue. D genes are given only for firm matches. Size tells how often a clone was seen (once, few, many) or the class of an expanded clone, and some rows leave it out.

size: medium-sized
J: TRDJ3
D: TRDD3
V: TRDV2
DNA: TGTGCCTGTGACACTATGGCTGGGGGACACGGCTCCTGGGACACCCGACAGACGTTTTTC
CDR3: CACDTMAGGHGSWDTRQTFF

size: large
J: TRDJ1
D: TRDD3
V: TRDV2
DNA: TGTGCCTGTGACGCAGTACTGGGGGATACCGAACTCATCTTT
CDR3: CACDAVLGDTELIF

size: .
J: TRDJ3
D: TRDD3
V: TRDV2
DNA: TGTGCCTGTGACACTATGGCTGGGGGAGTATCCTGGGACACCCGACAGATGTTTTTC
CDR3: CACDTMAGGVSWDTRQMFF

size: large
J: TRDJ1
D: TRDD3
V: TRDV2
DNA: TGTGCCTGTGACCTCGTACTGGGGGATGATAAACTCATCTTT
CDR3: CACDLVLGDDKLIF

size: large
J: TRDJ3
D: TRDD3
V: TRDV2
DNA: TGTGCCTGTGACACGGCTGGGGGTAGCTCCTGGGACACCCGACAGATGTTTTTC
CDR3: CACDTAGGSSWDTRQMFF

size: few
J: TRDJ3
D: .
V: TRDV2
DNA: TGTGCCTGTGACCTCAGTGCCCACTCCTGGGGCACCCGACAGATGTTTTTC
CDR3: CACDLSAHSWGTRQMFF

size: large
J: TRDJ1
D: TRDD3
V: TRDV2
DNA: TGTGCCTGTGACACTCTACTGGGGGATACGCCACACACCGATAAACTCATCTTT
CDR3: CACDTLLGDTPHTDKLIF

size: few
J: TRDJ1
D: TRDD3
V: TRDV2
DNA: TGTGCCTGTGGCACTCTACTGGGGGATACGCTACACACCGATAAACTCACCTTT
CDR3: CACGTLLGDTLHTDKLTF

size: large
J: TRDJ3
D: TRDD3
V: TRDV2
DNA: TGTGCCTGTGACACCGGTGGATACGGCTCCTGGGACACCCGACAGATGTTTTTC
CDR3: CACDTGGYGSWDTRQMFF

size: large
J: TRDJ1
D: TRDD3
V: TRDV2
DNA: TGTGCCTGTGACACACTGGGGGCCACGGGGGGCACCGATAAACTCATCTTT
CDR3: CACDTLGATGGTDKLIF

size: .
J: TRDJ1
D: TRDD3
V: TRDV2
DNA: TGTGCCTGTGACCCTTTGCTAGGGGATACCCTCCATTACACCGATAAACTCATCTTT
CDR3: CACDPLLGDTLHYTDKLIF

size: large
J: TRDJ1
D: TRDD3
V: TRDV2
DNA: TGTGCCTGTGACACCCTTCTGGGGGCCGATAAACTCATCTTT
CDR3: CACDTLLGADKLIF

size: .
J: TRDJ3
D: TRDD3
V: TRDV2
DNA: TGTGCCTGTGACACCGGGTGGGGGACCTCGTCCTGGGACACCCGACAGATGTTTTTC
CDR3: CACDTGWGTSSWDTRQMFF

size: .
J: TRDJ1
D: TRDD3
V: TRDV2
DNA: TGTGCCGGTGACCCAGTCGTTACTACTGGGGGATACGCAGACACCGATAAACTCATCTTT
CDR3: CAGDPVVTTGGYADTDKLIF

size: large
J: TRDJ1
D: TRDD3
V: TRDV2
DNA: TGTGCCTGTGACACCGTAGGTACTGGGGGATCCCTGCCCACCGATAAACTCATCTTT
CDR3: CACDTVGTGGSLPTDKLIF

size: large
J: TRDJ1
D: .
V: TRDV2
DNA: TGTGCCTGTGACAAGGTGGAACGGTTTACTGATAAACCCATCTTT
CDR3: CACDKVERFTDKPIF

size: large
J: TRDJ3
D: TRDD3
V: TRDV2
DNA: TGTGCCTGTGACGCCCTACTGGGGGATAGCTCCTGGGACACCCGACAGATGTTTTTC
CDR3: CACDALLGDSSWDTRQMFF

size: .
J: TRDJ1
D: .
V: TRDV2
DNA: TGTGCCCGTACCGCCTTGGGGATTAGTTTGGGTCCCGATAAACTCATCTTT
CDR3: CARTALGISLGPDKLIF

size: large
J: TRDJ1
D: TRDD3
V: TRDV2
DNA: TGTGCCTGTGACACCTCGGGGGATACGGAGTACACCGATAAACTCATCTTT
CDR3: CACDTSGDTEYTDKLIF

size: large
J: TRDJ3
D: TRDD3
V: TRDV2
DNA: TGTGCCTGTGACACCGGTTGGGGGACGCATAGCTCCTGGGACACCCGACAGATGTTTTTC
CDR3: CACDTGWGTHSSWDTRQMFF

size: .
J: TRDJ1
D: TRDD3
V: TRDV2
DNA: TGTGCCTGTGACACCCTTCTTTCTACTGGGGGATACACCGATAAACTCATCTTT
CDR3: CACDTLLSTGGYTDKLIF

size: large
J: TRDJ3
D: TRDD3
V: TRDV2
DNA: TGTGCCTGTGACACAACCGATACTGGGGGATGGGCTAGCTCCTGGGACACCCGACAGATGTTTTTC
CDR3: CACDTTDTGGWASSWDTRQMFF

size: few
J: TRDJ1
D: TRDD3
V: TRDV2
DNA: TGTGCCTGCGGCCTTACTGGGGTGGGTGATAAACTCATCTTT
CDR3: CACGLTGVGDKLIF

size: large
J: TRDJ1
D: .
V: TRDV2
DNA: TGTGCCTGTGACTCTGTACTTGACACCGATAAACTCATCTTT
CDR3: CACDSVLDTDKLIF

size: .
J: TRDJ1
D: TRDD3
V: TRDV2
DNA: TGTGCCTGCGACGCGGTACTGGGGGATACCGAACTCACCTTT
CDR3: CACDAVLGDTELTF

size: large
J: TRDJ1
D: TRDD3
V: TRDV2
DNA: TGTGCCTGTGACACCTTGGGGGATACGGAGTACACCGATAAACTCATCTTT
CDR3: CACDTLGDTEYTDKLIF

size: large
J: TRDJ3
D: .
V: TRDV2
DNA: TGTGCCTGTGACCTCAGTACTCACTCCTGGGGCACCCGACAGATGTTTTTC
CDR3: CACDLSTHSWGTRQMFF

size: large
J: TRDJ1
D: TRDD3
V: TRDV2
DNA: TGTGCCTGTGACACGCTGGGGGATAGTGGCGATAAACTCATCTTT
CDR3: CACDTLGDSGDKLIF

size: hyperexpanded
J: TRDJ1
D: TRDD3
V: TRDV2
DNA: TGTGCCTTATGGCGACTGGGGGATTACACCGATAAACTCATCTTT
CDR3: CALWRLGDYTDKLIF

size: few
J: TRDJ1
D: .
V: TRDV2
DNA: TGTGCCTGTGACACCCGGCCTCCTCCTAAACTCATCTTT
CDR3: CACDTRPPPKLIF

size: large
J: TRDJ1
D: TRDD3
V: TRDV2
DNA: TGTGCCTGTGACACCGTCTCTGGGGGATCTAACACCGATAAACTCATCTTT
CDR3: CACDTVSGGSNTDKLIF

size: large
J: TRDJ1
D: .
V: TRDV2
DNA: TGTGCCTGTGATCCCGTCGGTGGGGGTCGAACGTACACCGATAAACTCATCTTT
CDR3: CACDPVGGGRTYTDKLIF

size: large
J: TRDJ1
D: .
V: TRDV2
DNA: TGTGCCTGTGACCCGGTGGACACCGATAAACTCATCTTT
CDR3: CACDPVDTDKLIF

size: large
J: TRDJ1
D: .
V: TRDV2
DNA: TGTGCCTGTGACACCCTACTCCATCCAAACACCGATAAACTCATCTTT
CDR3: CACDTLLHPNTDKLIF

size: few
J: TRDJ1
D: TRDD3
V: TRDV2
DNA: TGTGCCTGTGACACACTCCCCACTGGGGCCTCGAAGAACACCGATAAACTCATCTTT
CDR3: CACDTLPTGASKNTDKLIF

size: .
J: TRDJ1
D: TRDD3
V: TRDV2
DNA: TGTGCCTGTGACCTTCTGGGGGACCATCTAAAACTCATCTTT
CDR3: CACDLLGDHLKLIF

size: large
J: TRDJ1
D: TRDD3
V: TRDV2
DNA: TGTGCCTGTGACACCGTGGGGGATAAGGCTGGCGATAAACTCATCTTT
CDR3: CACDTVGDKAGDKLIF

size: large
J: TRDJ1
D: .
V: TRDV1
DNA: TGTGCTCTTGGGGAAACCTCCTACCTGGGGAATAAACTCATCTTT
CDR3: CALGETSYLGNKLIF

size: .
J: TRDJ1
D: TRDD3
V: TRDV2
DNA: TGTGCCTGTGACGGACTGGGGGATAAGGGCACCGATAAACTCATCTTT
CDR3: CACDGLGDKGTDKLIF

size: few
J: TRDJ1
D: .
V: TRDV2
DNA: TGTGCCTGTGACACCGTTGGGGCCGAAGGCGATAAGCTCATCTTT
CDR3: CACDTVGAEGDKLIF

size: .
J: TRDJ1
D: .
V: TRDV2
DNA: TGTGCCTGCGACACCCTGGGGACCTACACCGATAAGCTCATCTTT
CDR3: CACDTLGTYTDKLIF

size: large
J: TRDJ3
D: TRDD3
V: TRDV2
DNA: TGTGCCTGTGACACCTTGGGGGATAAGGGCTGGGACACCCGACAGATGTTTTTC
CDR3: CACDTLGDKGWDTRQMFF

size: large
J: TRDJ3
D: .
V: TRDV2
DNA: TGTGCCTGTGACACGGCGGGGGGAGTATCCTGGGACACCCGACAGATGTTTTTC
CDR3: CACDTAGGVSWDTRQMFF

size: large
J: TRDJ1
D: TRDD3
V: TRDV2
DNA: TGTGCCTGTAACGTACTGGGGATCACGGATAAACTCATCTTT
CDR3: CACNVLGITDKLIF

size: large
J: TRDJ1
D: TRDD3
V: TRDV2
DNA: TGTGCCTGTGTAGGCCTGGGGGCCCACACCGATAAACTCATCTTT
CDR3: CACVGLGAHTDKLIF

size: medium-sized
J: TRDJ3
D: TRDD3
V: TRDV2
DNA: TGTGCCTGTGACACCATACTGGGGGATAAAAGCTCCTGGGACACCCGACAGATGTTTTTC
CDR3: CACDTILGDKSSWDTRQMFF